In this sample, the clone carrying this T cell receptor beta chain turned up a few times. No antigen is known for it. The sample belongs to a study of spatial heterogeneity in lung cancer. Study at large: Consistent detection of more beta-chain than alpha-chain sequences was observed.

The CDR3 has 15 residues. V was shortened by 0 bases and J by 4 bases, with 13 bases between the two germline ends. Germline V lookup: CDR1 MGHRA, CDR2 YSYEKL. In the library, each TCR cDNA molecule bore its own unique molecular identifier. One entry per CDR3 protein, called by TCRdb with MiXCR from the 5' RACE reads. The sample lists tens of thousands of distinct CDR3 sequences; around 9% were seen once. The sample's time point: sample taken at primary tumor resection. TCRs were sequenced from unsorted whole RNA of tumor, nontumor lung or PBMC. The approximately 69 donors had untreated early-stage non-small cell lung cancer. Findings of the study overall: Detection of ubiquitous tumor TCRs in blood was higher at resection than follow-up.

The source material was PBMCs, sampled at surgery. This sequence joins TRBV4-1 and TRBJ2-7, with D perhaps matching TRBD1 (5 bases). The TCR sequence derives from a male donor with early-stage non-small cell lung cancer. The chain's CDR3 is CASSQDQPGQYEQYF. In DNA form, the CDR3 reads TGCGCCAGCAGCCAAGATCAGCCAGGACAATACGAGCAGTACTTC.